This TCR beta chain was sequenced for a study of graft-versus-host responses after intestinal transplantation. Germline V gene lookup returns CDR1 LNHDA and CDR2 SQIVND (reference sequence). This CDR3 is built from 15 residues. V was clipped by 5 bases and J by 0 bases, with 8 bases between them. Profiled with immunoSEQ multiplex PCR; TCRdb holds only in-frame clones, not every one. The sample holds 60,000 to 75,000 clones, roughly 90% seen once. In the case of this clone: No antigen is known for it.

The source material was unstimulated CD8+ T cells sorted from spleen or lymph node cells, sampled before intestinal transplant. The V gene is TRBV19, the J gene TRBJ1-6; D gene uncertain. This clonotype was sampled from a human donor who received an intestinal transplant. Here the CDR3 DNA reads TGTGCCAGTAGTTGGCAGGACTCCTATAATTCACCCCTCCACTTT. This gives the protein CASSWQDSYNSPLHF.